This T cell receptor (beta chain) was sequenced in a study of radiation and T cells in renal cell carcinoma. Study-level information: Nephrectomy followed 15 Gy stereotactic body radiation by 4 weeks. Findings of the study overall: From baseline, blood top tumor clonotypes peaked at 2 weeks post-radiation.

This clone was detected once. Its antigen is unidentified. Per germline, CDR1 SGHRS and CDR2 YFSETQ. Trimming pared 0 bases from V and 5 bases from J, leaving 10 bases between. The CDR3 has 14 amino acids. Sequencing used immunoSEQ multiplex PCR; TCRdb keeps in-frame clones, though not all of them. There are about 130,000 clones in the sample; 88% occur only once, and 5% to 6% lies in the top ten. The sample's time point: blood 2 weeks post-SBRT. Treatment: 15 Gy SBRT to primary tumor, nephrectomy 4 weeks later. Radiation-treated patients gave blood at baseline, week 2 and week 4. The material sequenced was blood, taken from a patient whose treatment included radiotherapy and nephrectomy. This chain joins TRBV5-1 and TRBJ2-3; tentatively, D is TRBD1 (6 bases). This TCR came from a woman aged 70 to 79 with renal cell carcinoma. This CDR3 is CASSLDRVVDTQYF. The DNA of the CDR3 is TGCGCCAGCAGCTTGGACAGGGTTGTAGATACGCAGTATTTT.